The 21 T cell receptor beta chains below come from one sample, sequenced in a study of T-cell memory formation after mild COVID-19. TCRdb used MiXCR to reprocess the 5' RACE reads, holding one entry per CDR3 protein. The table shows some 82,000 distinct CDR3 sequences, with about 13% occurring only once. The sequenced sample consisted of PBMCs or a T cell subset sorted from them (not recorded which). These receptor sequences come from a man aged 18 to 29 who had mild COVID-19 (a few samples of this study predate the infection). Cell type and time point are not known.

The CDR3 protein is CASSPGLAGGVYEQFF. As DNA, the CDR3 is TGTGCCAGCAGCCCCGGACTAGCGGGGGGAGTCTATGAGCAGTTCTTC. The genes are TRBV6-4 and TRBJ2-1; 14 positions agree with TRBD2. J was trimmed by 8 bases and V by 6 bases; bases with no gene match: 9. CDR1 is MRHNA, CDR2 SNTAGT, per germline. The CDR3 spans 16 residues.

V usage is TRBV4-3 and J usage is TRBJ2-7; 10 bases are a match to TRBD2. The CDR3 covers 18 residues. Losses at the gene ends were 3 bases for V and 4 bases for J; bases not matched to a gene: 15. Germline V lookup: CDR1 LGHNA, CDR2 YSLEER. The DNA for the CDR3 is TGCGCCAGCAGCCATTCCCCCGCTGCGAGCGGGGGGGCTTACGAGCAGTACGTC. It codes for CASSHSPAASGGAYEQYV.

This chain joins TRBV4-2 and TRBJ2-4; 14 nucleotides align to TRBD2. Germline values: CDR1 LGHNA, CDR2 YNFKEQ. Unmatched junction bases numbered 9, after V lost 5 bases and J lost 3 bases. This CDR3 spans 18 amino acids. CDR3 amino acids: CASSATTSGGAVKNIQYF. The CDR3 DNA follows: TGTGCCAGCAGCGCAACGACTAGCGGGGGGGCCGTCAAAAACATTCAGTACTTC.

The chain has TRBV29-1 and TRBJ1-3, with D possibly being TRBD1 (6 bases). Trimming stripped 0 bases from V and 4 bases from J, with 25 bases between. Germline loops: CDR1 SQVTM, CDR2 ANQGSEA. This CDR3 region has 19 residues. For the CDR3, the DNA is TGCAGCGTTGAAGATGGGGGAACGGGCAGGGGATCGTCCGGAAACACCATATATTTT. It codes for CSVEDGGTGRGSSGNTIYF.

This rearrangement joins TRBV6-5 to TRBJ2-1; 10 bases agree with TRBD1. This CDR3 has 15 amino acids. The V and J ends lost 7 bases and 2 bases, in that order; junction bases with no gene match: 5. Germline CDR1 and CDR2: MNHEY and SVGAGI. CDR3: CASTTGTGAYNEQFF. The DNA of the CDR3 is TGTGCCAGCACTACCGGGACAGGGGCCTACAATGAGCAGTTCTTC.

This clonotype was recorded a few times. This chain links TRBV6-5 with TRBJ1-2; 7 nucleotides align to TRBD1. The CDR3 runs 13 residues. CDR1 is MNHEY and CDR2 is SVGAGI in the germline V gene. Losses at the gene ends were 7 bases for V and 7 bases for J; bases not matched to a gene: 9. In nucleotides, the CDR3 is TGTGCCAGCACCAGGACAGGTTGGAGTGGCTACACCTTC. Translation gives CASTRTGWSGYTF.

The chain carries TRBV28 and TRBJ2-2; perhaps TRBD1 as D (7 bases). CDR3 length: 15 amino acids. Germline CDR1 MDHEN, CDR2 SYDVKM. Trimming took off 7 bases at V and 8 bases at J, with 20 bases between the two ends. The CDR3 sequence is CASKLGGTDEGELFF. The CDR3, as DNA: TGTGCCAGCAAGTTAGGCGGGACAGACGAGGGGGAGCTGTTTTTT.

This rearrangement joins TRBV4-3 to TRBJ2-1; 8 positions agree with TRBD2. CDR3 length: 13 residues. Germline V gene lookup returns CDR1 LGHNA and CDR2 YSLEER. V lost 4 bases, J lost 8 bases, and 4 bases stayed unmatched. The CDR3 region has the DNA TGCGCCAGCAGCCCGGGGGGGAGGTATGAGCAGTTCTTC. Protein product: CASSPGGRYEQFF.

This clonotype was found a few times. This rearrangement joins TRBV4-1 to TRBJ2-3; D is ambiguous. Germline lookup yields CDR1 MGHRA and CDR2 YSYEKL. Trimming cost V 5 bases and J 3 bases, with 12 bases left between them. The CDR3 contains 14 residues. The CDR3 coding sequence is TGCGCCAGCAGCTTCGTAGTCGCAACAGATACGCAGTATTTT. This translates into CASSFVVATDTQYF.

The V call is TRBV12-3 or TRBV12-4, the J call TRBJ1-1, with 10 bases identical to TRBD1. With V trimmed by 4 bases and J by 5 bases, 10 bases remained unmatched. The CDR3 length is 16 residues. The CDR3 here is CASSSLGQGRGTEAFF. The CDR3 coding sequence is TGTGCCAGCAGTTCCCTGGGACAGGGGAGGGGAACTGAAGCTTTCTTT.

This clonotype occurred a few times. Here the CDR3 reads CASSSRGGGPREQFF. The CDR3 DNA reads TGTGCCAGCAGCTCACGAGGGGGAGGCCCCAGAGAGCAGTTCTTC. This chain links TRBV7-9 with TRBJ2-1; the D gene could be TRBD1 or TRBD2 (6 bases each). Per the germline V gene, CDR1 is SEHNR and CDR2 is FQNEAQ (reference sequence). The CDR3 has 15 residues. Trimming removed 4 bases from V and 10 bases from J, with 20 bases in between.

V usage is TRBV6-2 or TRBV6-3 and J usage is TRBJ1-5; D perhaps matches TRBD1 (5 bases). The CDR3 consists of 15 residues. The germline gives CDR1 MNHEY, CDR2 SVGEGT. With 6 bases removed from V and 6 bases from J, the gap between germline ends came to 18 bases. The CDR3 loop is CASSHLGPGGQPQHF. In nucleotides, the CDR3 is TGTGCCAGCAGCCATCTGGGACCGGGAGGTCAGCCCCAGCATTTT.

The chain combines TRBV11-2 with TRBJ2-3; the D gene is possibly TRBD2 (6 bases). V was trimmed by 1 base and J by 4 bases, leaving 15 bases between them. Germline V CDR1 and CDR2: SGHAT, FQNNGV. The CDR3 totals 16 residues. CDR3 DNA sequence: TGTGCCAGCAGCTTAGTTTGGGGGGTTACCCCAGATACGCAGTATTTT. Protein product: CASSLVWGVTPDTQYF. Variable domain in full (rest from reference TRBV11-2 and TRBJ2-3): EAGVAQSPRYKIIEKRQSVAFWCNPISGHATLYWYQQILGQGPKLLIQFQNNGVVDDSQLPKDRFSAERLKGVDSTLKIQPAKLEDSAVYLCASSLVWGVTPDTQYFGPGTRLTVL.

This chain links TRBV28 with TRBJ2-3; 9 bases are a match to TRBD2. The CDR3 length is 16 residues. V lost 3 bases, J lost 2 bases, and 6 bases stayed unmatched. The germline V gene has CDR1 MDHEN and CDR2 SYDVKM. CDR3 sequence: CASSFTSGHYTDTQYF. The CDR3 DNA is TGTGCCAGCAGTTTTACTAGCGGGCATTACACAGATACGCAGTATTTT.

This rearrangement joins TRBV7-4 to TRBJ2-7; 7 nucleotides align to TRBD1. J was trimmed by 0 bases and V by 5 bases; bases with no gene match: 10. The CDR3 is 16 amino acids. CDR1 is SGHVT, CDR2 SQSDAQ, per germline. CDR3 coding DNA: TGTGCCAGCAGCCGTTACAGGGGCGAGAGCTCCTACGAGCAGTACGTC. It yields the protein CASSRYRGESSYEQYV.

The chain joins TRBV7-2 to TRBJ2-2; no reliable D call. There are 13 residues in the CDR3. Trimming removed 3 bases from V and 6 bases from J, with 8 bases in between. Germline V CDR1 and CDR2: SGHTA, FQGNSA. The CDR3 DNA sequence: TGTGCCAGCAGCTTTGTGACCGCCGGGGAGCTGTTTTTT. Protein: CASSFVTAGELFF.

The V call is TRBV6-2 or TRBV6-3, the J call TRBJ2-5, with D unclear. The CDR3 is made up of 11 amino acids. Germline V gives CDR1 MNHEY, CDR2 SVGEGT. V lost 7 bases and J lost 4, with 7 bases in between. CDR3 protein: CASTLRETQYF. The CDR3 coding sequence is TGTGCCAGCACGCTTCGAGAGACCCAGTACTTC.

This chain uses TRBV7-9 with TRBJ2-3; tentatively, D is TRBD2 (6 bases). V dropped 11 bases and J dropped 4 bases, with 13 bases sitting between them. This CDR3 has 12 residues. CDR1 is SEHNR and CDR2 is FQNEAQ in the germline V gene (reference sequence). CDR3 region: CASWRGSDTQYF. The CDR3, as DNA: TGTGCCTCTTGGCGGGGATCAGATACGCAGTATTTT.

This clonotype was seen a few times. The chain is built from TRBV4-1 and TRBJ2-7; 7 bases are a match to TRBD2. Losses at the gene ends were 0 bases for V and 3 bases for J; bases not matched to a gene: 8. The CDR3 consists of 16 residues. Per germline, CDR1 MGHRA and CDR2 YSYEKL. The CDR3 loop is CASSQDSGEGYYEQYF. The CDR3 coding sequence is TGCGCCAGCAGCCAAGATTCCGGGGAGGGGTACTACGAGCAGTACTTC.

The J gene is TRBJ2-2, the V gene TRBV18; maybe TRBD1 (6 bases). The CDR3 has 18 residues. The germline CDR1 and CDR2 sequences are KGHSH and LQKENI. Trimming left V 1 base short and J 1 base short, with 16 bases between. The CDR3 nucleotides are TGTGCCAGCTCACCACTTCCAACCGAGACAGGGAACACCGGGGAGCTGTTTTTT. This gives the protein CASSPLPTETGNTGELFF.

This clonotype was detected a few times. This chain connects TRBV3-1 to TRBJ2-3; 13 positions match TRBD2. The CDR3 spans 16 residues. Germline CDR1 and CDR2: LGHDT and YNNKEL (reference sequence). The ends lost 1 base at V and 4 bases at J; junction bases unmatched: 2. CDR3 DNA sequence: TGTGCCAGCAGCCAAGGACTAGCGGGGGGTCCAGATACGCAGTATTTT. Encoded protein: CASSQGLAGGPDTQYF.